These T cell receptor beta chains were read from a single sample in a study of T cell repertoires in cytomegalovirus infection. Each CDR3 protein is one row after TCRdb ran MiXCR on the reads. The table lists around 450,000 distinct CDR3 sequences, approximately 33% of them singletons. Sequencing used PBMCs. The source of these receptors is a human donor in good health (CMV status not recorded). Some clones in this sample may be carry-over from other donors' samples. The CDR3 runs from the conserved cysteine through the conserved F or W. Fields, in order: J gene, V gene, D gene, clone size, CDR3 protein, CDR3 DNA. D genes are given only for firm matches. Clone size is stated in some rows and not others, as once, few, many or a class when expanded.

>TRBJ2-3|TRBV2|TRBD2|NA
CASSPRGRGGEDTQYF
TGTGCCAGCAGTCCCCGGGGGCGGGGGGGCGAAGATACGCAGTATTTT
>TRBJ2-1|TRBV7-2|NA|NA
CASSLVVAGKFYNEQFF
TGTGCCAGCAGCTTAGTGGTGGCAGGGAAATTTTACAATGAGCAGTTCTTC
>TRBJ1-1|TRBV12-3/TRBV12-4|NA|NA
CASSSRGWGHTEAFF
TGTGCCAGCAGTTCTAGGGGCTGGGGCCACACTGAAGCTTTCTTT
>TRBJ1-5|TRBV24-1|NA|NA
CATSDGQSNQPQHF
TGTGCCACCAGTGACGGACAGAGCAATCAGCCCCAGCATTTT
>TRBJ2-1|TRBV10-3|NA|few
CAIRDVPNEQFF
TGTGCCATTAGGGACGTACCCAATGAGCAGTTCTTC
>TRBJ2-1|TRBV20-1|TRBD2|few
CSAPSGTSGSYNEQFF
TGCAGTGCTCCCTCGGGTACTAGCGGCTCCTACAATGAGCAGTTCTTC
>TRBJ1-5|TRBV6-6|NA|NA
CASSNLNSRSNQPQHF
TGTGCCAGCAGTAATCTAAACAGCCGGAGCAATCAGCCCCAGCATTTT
>TRBJ1-1|TRBV12-3/TRBV12-4|NA|few
CASTPPRGSLNTEAFF
TGTGCCAGCACCCCGCCGAGAGGGTCTTTGAACACTGAAGCTTTCTTT
>TRBJ2-1|TRBV5-4|TRBD1|NA
CASSFEDRGYNEQFF
TGTGCCAGCAGCTTCGAGGACAGGGGGTACAATGAGCAGTTCTTC
>TRBJ2-2|TRBV11-1|NA|few
CASSVGTSGELFF
TGTGCCAGCAGCGTGGGGACCTCCGGGGAGCTGTTTTTT
>TRBJ2-5|TRBV7-9|NA|NA
CASSSPNVGSGGETQYF
TGTGCCAGCAGCTCCCCCAACGTGGGCAGCGGAGGAGAGACCCAGTACTTC
>TRBJ2-4|TRBV6-5|NA|NA
CASSFTPPQFNIQYF
TGTGCCAGCAGTTTCACACCCCCCCAGTTTAACATTCAGTACTTC
>TRBJ2-1|TRBV11-3|NA|NA
CASSWPGHSTYNEQFF
TGTGCCAGCAGCTGGCCGGGACATTCGACATACAATGAGCAGTTCTTC
>TRBJ2-1|TRBV12-3/TRBV12-4|TRBD2|NA
CASSGTRGGNEQFF
TGTGCCAGCAGCGGGACCCGGGGAGGGAATGAGCAGTTCTTC
>TRBJ1-5|TRBV12-3/TRBV12-4|NA|NA
CASSLLGIGQPQHF
TGTGCCAGCAGTTTACTGGGCATCGGACAGCCCCAGCATTTT
>TRBJ2-5|TRBV27|NA|NA
CASGARETQYF
TGTGCCAGTGGAGCACGAGAGACCCAGTACTTC
>TRBJ1-6|TRBV12-3/TRBV12-4|NA|NA
CASSLKGSPLHF
TGTGCCAGCAGTTTGAAGGGTTCACCCCTCCACTTT
>TRBJ2-5|TRBV6-8|NA|few
CASTRNDQETQYF
TGTGCCAGCACCCGGAATGATCAAGAGACCCAGTACTTC
>TRBJ1-1|TRBV10-1|NA|NA
CASIDSSATTEAFF
TGCGCCAGCATCGACAGTTCGGCGACCACTGAAGCTTTCTTT
>TRBJ2-5|TRBV20-1|NA|NA
CSAREGGAGRETQYF
TGCAGTGCTAGAGAGGGGGGGGCGGGAAGAGAGACCCAGTACTTC
>TRBJ1-6|TRBV6-2/TRBV6-3|NA|NA
CASSYIRDASPLHF
TGTGCCAGCAGTTACATTCGGGACGCATCACCCCTCCACTTT
>TRBJ2-7|TRBV12-3/TRBV12-4|TRBD1|NA
CASTTDRWGTGSYEQYF
TGTGCCAGCACCACCGATCGGTGGGGGACAGGGTCGTACGAGCAGTACTTC
>TRBJ2-1|TRBV6-5|NA|NA
CASSPSRGGNKEQFF
TGTGCCAGCAGCCCCTCGCGGGGCGGAAACAAGGAGCAGTTCTTC
>TRBJ1-5|TRBV19|TRBD1|NA
CASNDRDHQPQHF
TGTGCCAGCAACGACAGGGACCATCAGCCCCAGCATTTT
>TRBJ2-5|TRBV20-1|TRBD2|NA
CSARDLRKSSGGVEAQYF
TGCAGTGCTAGAGATCTAAGGAAGTCTAGCGGGGGCGTAGAGGCCCAGTACTTC
>TRBJ1-1|TRBV7-8|NA|many
CASSLVTGRTLNTEAFF
TGTGCCAGCAGCTTAGTTACAGGGAGGACACTGAACACTGAAGCTTTCTTT
>TRBJ1-1|TRBV6-2/TRBV6-3|NA|NA
CASSSVVGLNTEAFF
TGTGCCAGCAGTTCCGTAGTAGGGTTGAACACTGAAGCTTTCTTT
>TRBJ1-1|TRBV2|TRBD1|few
CASGTGDTAFF
TGTGCCAGCGGGACAGGGGATACGGCTTTCTTT
>TRBJ2-1|TRBV6-1|NA|many
CASSETSLTYNEQFF
TGTGCCAGCAGTGAGACTAGTCTAACCTACAATGAGCAGTTCTTC
>TRBJ1-1|TRBV10-3|NA|few
CAITSVPEQGTNTEAFF
TGTGCCATCACGTCAGTCCCCGAACAGGGAACGAACACTGAAGCTTTCTTT
>TRBJ2-3|TRBV27|NA|NA
CASSAVAGDHQGTDTQYF
TGTGCCAGCAGCGCCGTAGCGGGCGACCATCAGGGGACAGATACGCAGTATTTT
>TRBJ1-1|TRBV27|TRBD1|NA
CASSPSTGAVTEAFF
TGTGCCAGCAGTCCGTCGACAGGGGCGGTCACTGAAGCTTTCTTT
>TRBJ2-7|TRBV6-1|NA|NA
CASSPGHGYEQYF
TGTGCCAGCAGCCCGGGACACGGCTACGAGCAGTACTTC
>TRBJ2-5|TRBV4-3|TRBD1|NA
CASSLGQGESRGQETQYF
TGCGCCAGCAGCCTGGGACAGGGAGAGTCTCGTGGCCAAGAGACCCAGTACTTC
>TRBJ1-5|TRBV6-2/TRBV6-3|NA|NA
CDSKTGSNQPQHF
TGTGACAGTAAGACCGGGAGCAATCAGCCCCAGCATTTT
>TRBJ2-3|TRBV7-6|NA|few
CASSLVGERDTQYF
TGTGCCAGCAGCTTAGTGGGGGAGCGAGATACGCAGTATTTT
>TRBJ2-3|TRBV6-5|TRBD2|many
CASSYALAGADTQYF
TGTGCCAGCAGTTACGCACTAGCGGGGGCAGATACGCAGTATTTT
>TRBJ1-5|TRBV19|NA|NA
CASAPTLSFGNQPQHF
TGTGCCAGCGCGCCTACTCTAAGTTTTGGCAATCAGCCCCAGCATTTT
>TRBJ1-5|TRBV24-1|TRBD1|NA
CATSGDRGSISSNQPQHF
TGTGCCACCTCCGGGGACAGGGGGTCCATTTCTAGCAATCAGCCCCAGCATTTT
>TRBJ1-5|TRBV12-3/TRBV12-4|TRBD1|few
CASSAGTGPYGGRSQPQHF
TGTGCCAGCAGTGCCGGGACAGGACCTTACGGGGGCAGATCCCAGCCCCAGCATTTT
>TRBJ1-1|TRBV20-1|NA|NA
CSAATAGRLNTEAFF
TGCAGTGCAGCGACAGCGGGGAGGCTGAACACTGAAGCTTTCTTT
>TRBJ1-1|TRBV4-3|TRBD1|few
CASSRGQGLNTEAFF
TGCGCCAGCAGCCGTGGACAGGGACTGAACACTGAAGCTTTCTTT
>TRBJ2-3|TRBV28|NA|NA
CASSLLGVGGADTQYF
TGTGCCAGCAGTTTACTAGGGGTGGGAGGCGCAGATACGCAGTATTTT
>TRBJ2-3|TRBV11-2|TRBD2|NA
CASSHLLAESTDTQYF
TGTGCCAGCAGTCATCTTCTAGCGGAGAGCACAGATACGCAGTATTTT
>TRBJ2-1|TRBV7-2|TRBD2|many
CASSLPSTSGGTYNEQFF
TGTGCCAGCAGCCTCCCGTCGACTAGCGGGGGGACCTACAATGAGCAGTTCTTC
>TRBJ1-4|TRBV7-8|TRBD1|NA
CACSRGGQGEQKLFF
TGTGCGTGCAGCCGGGGGGGACAGGGGGAACAAAAACTGTTTTTT
>TRBJ1-1|TRBV5-4|NA|few
CASSLGLGERAFF
TGTGCCAGCAGCTTGGGCCTGGGGGAAAGAGCTTTCTTT
>TRBJ2-5|TRBV7-6|NA|many
CASSPPASRETQYF
TGTGCCAGCAGCCCCCCGGCGAGTCGGGAGACCCAGTACTTC
>TRBJ2-5|TRBV13|NA|NA
CASSLTRGPQETQYF
TGTGCCAGCAGCTTAACTCGCGGCCCACAAGAGACCCAGTACTTC
>TRBJ2-5|TRBV14|NA|NA
CASSSHLQETQYF
TGTGCCAGCAGCTCGCACCTCCAAGAGACCCAGTACTTC